This record covers a single T cell receptor beta chain. The target antigen is unknown. Germline CDR1 reads MNHNY; CDR2 reads SVGAGI (reference sequence). This CDR3 region has 15 residues. TCRbeta libraries were built with three rounds of nested PCR, modified from ARM-PCR. MiXCR, applied by TCRdb to the multiplex PCR reads, yields one record per CDR3 protein. This table holds tens of thousands of distinct CDR3 sequences, roughly 56% found once. This entry belongs to a study of tumor and adjacent non-tumor tissue in lung cancer. Study as a whole: Histology: 12 adenocarcinoma, a couple of squamous cell carcinoma, 1 small cell lung cancer. Patients were aged roughly 30 to 76, 9 to 10 men and about 5 women, stage I to III. Whole-study results and caveats: Tumor tissue had significantly higher TCR diversity than normal lung. Tumor repertoires had a smaller top 100 clone share than normal lung.

This sample's RNA came from whole unsorted tissue. The specimen was lung tumor tissue. This rearrangement joins TRBV6-6 to TRBJ1-1, with D possibly being TRBD1 (6 bases). This TCR was recovered from a man over 45 with non-small cell lung cancer. CDR3 region: CANFLGGTSEREAFF. CDR3 bases: TGTGCGAACTTCCTCGGAGGGACATCAGAACGGGAAGCTTTCTTT.